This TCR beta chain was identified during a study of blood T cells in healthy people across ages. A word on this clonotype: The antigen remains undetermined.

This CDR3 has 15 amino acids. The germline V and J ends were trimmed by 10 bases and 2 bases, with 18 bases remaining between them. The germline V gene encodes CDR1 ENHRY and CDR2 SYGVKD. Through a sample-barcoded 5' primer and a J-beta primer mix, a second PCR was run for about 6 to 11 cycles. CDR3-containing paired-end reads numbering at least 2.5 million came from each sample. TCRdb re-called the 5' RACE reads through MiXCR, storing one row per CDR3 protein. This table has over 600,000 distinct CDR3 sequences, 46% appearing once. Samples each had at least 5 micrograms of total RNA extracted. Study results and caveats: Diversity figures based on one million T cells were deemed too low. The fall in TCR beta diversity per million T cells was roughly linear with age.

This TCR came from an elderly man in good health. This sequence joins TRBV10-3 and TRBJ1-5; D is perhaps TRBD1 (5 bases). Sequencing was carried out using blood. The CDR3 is CATSFGGDGNQPQHF. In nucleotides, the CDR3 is TGTGCCACTAGCTTTGGGGGAGATGGCAATCAGCCCCAGCATTTT.